What follows are 9 T cell receptor beta chains derived from one specimen sequenced in a study of blood T cell repertoires in COVID-19. This table comes from immunoSEQ multiplex PCR, and its TCRdb copy is limited to in-frame clones, with some not included. The sample carries about 130,000 clones, roughly three quarters recorded once. The sample comprised peripheral blood. The receptor set was obtained from a woman in her seventies with COVID-19, enrolled during active disease.

The chain links TRBV9 to TRBJ1-6; 10 bases map to TRBD1. With V trimmed by 0 bases and J by 4 bases, 1 base remained unmatched. The CDR3 loop spans 16 amino acids. Germline CDR1 SGDLS, CDR2 YYNGEE. DNA of the CDR3: TGTGCCAGCAGCGTAGGACAGGGGGCGTATAATTCACCCCTCCACTTT. Its protein product is CASSVGQGAYNSPLHF.

The chain uses TRBV18 and TRBJ2-3; 10 nucleotides agree with TRBD1. V was clipped by 1 base and J by 4 bases; unmatched bases: 5. The CDR3 sequence is 16 residues long. Germline values: CDR1 KGHSH, CDR2 LQKENI. The chain's CDR3 is CASSPLGQGSADTQYF. CDR3 sequence (DNA): TGTGCCAGCTCACCACTGGGACAGGGGTCGGCAGATACGCAGTATTTT.

The chain employs TRBV11-2 and TRBJ1-1, with D tentatively TRBD1 (6 bases). Per germline, CDR1 SGHAT and CDR2 FQNNGV. This CDR3 comprises 13 residues. The germline V and J ends were trimmed by 3 bases and 8 bases, with 13 bases remaining between them. The DNA of the CDR3 is TGTGCCAGCAGCTTGGGTCGTGACAGGGAAGCTTTCTTT. Translation: CASSLGRDREAFF.

The rearrangement joins TRBV5-5 to TRBJ2-7, with D perhaps TRBD1 (6 bases). The ends were cut back, 3 bases at V and 3 bases at J, with 10 bases in the middle. The CDR3 consists of 13 residues. Germline V gene data show CDR1 as SGHKS and CDR2 as YYEKEE (reference sequence). The CDR3 reads CASSSTGLYEQYF. The CDR3 DNA is TGTGCCAGCAGCTCGACAGGTCTCTACGAGCAGTACTTC.

This chain links TRBV28 with TRBJ1-6, with 8 bases that match TRBD1. This CDR3 has 16 residues. J was trimmed by 10 bases and V by 6 bases; bases with no gene match: 14. Germline values: CDR1 MDHEN, CDR2 SYDVKM. CDR3 region: CASRGGDRGRESPLHF. As DNA, the CDR3 is TGTGCCAGCAGGGGGGGTGACAGGGGACGAGAATCACCCCTCCACTTT. Full variable domain (missing parts from reference TRBV28 and TRBJ1-6): DVKVTQSSRYLVKRTGEKVFLECVQDMDHENMFWYRQDPGLGLRLIYFSYDVKMKEKGDIPEGYSVSREKKERFSLILESASTNQTSMYLCASRGGDRGRESPLHFGNGTRLTVT.

The chain has TRBV2 and TRBJ2-1, with a tentative D call TRBD2 (5 bases). Trimming took off 2 bases at V and 14 bases at J, with 13 bases between the two ends. This CDR3 comprises 12 residues. Per germline, CDR1 SNHLY and CDR2 FYNNEI. This chain's CDR3 is CASSEWTFGEFF. The CDR3 DNA is TGTGCCAGCAGTGAATGGACGTTCGGGGAGTTCTTC.

The chain has TRBV7-2 and TRBJ2-1, with D tentatively TRBD2 (6 bases). Trimming pared 1 base from V and 10 bases from J, leaving 20 bases between. CDR1 is SGHTA and CDR2 is FQGNSA in the germline V gene. This CDR3 comprises 16 residues. The CDR3 loop reads CASSLVRRPAGGEQFF. The CDR3 nucleotides are TGTGCCAGCAGCTTAGTTAGGAGGCCAGCAGGAGGGGAGCAGTTCTTC.

This sequence joins TRBV2 and TRBJ1-5; D not resolved. V lost 0 bases and J lost 0, with 3 bases in between. CDR1 and CDR2 (germline): SNHLY, FYNNEI. This CDR3 has 14 residues. The CDR3 DNA follows: TGTGCCAGCAGTGAAGCAGCTAGCAATCAGCCCCAGCATTTT. Translated, it gives CASSEAASNQPQHF.

This clone was detected many times. The J gene is TRBJ1-3, the V gene TRBV4-1, with D perhaps matching TRBD1 (6 bases). V was cut by 6 bases and J by 8 bases, with 17 bases left in between. The germline CDR1 and CDR2 sequences are MGHRA and YSYEKL. This CDR3 region has 14 residues. CDR3 in DNA: TGCGCCAGCAGACCAAGACAGGTTTCAGACACCATATATTTT. The encoded protein is CASRPRQVSDTIYF.